Here is one T cell receptor beta chain with its context. The PCR made use of 60 Vbeta and 13 Jbeta primers. Generated by immunoSEQ multiplex PCR, the TCRdb table keeps only in-frame clones and is missing some. The sample contains fewer than 200,000 clones, 55% to 80% of which appear only once. The V segment lost 6 bases and the J segment 2 bases; nucleotides outside the gene matches: 9. The length of the CDR3 is 16 residues. The germline V gene encodes CDR1 MNHNY and CDR2 SVGAGI (reference sequence). These data belong to a study of cytomegalovirus exposure and HLA in healthy donors. On the study more broadly: T cells numbering around 190 million yielded some 110 million unique TCR beta sequences in an earlier analysis.

Sequencing was performed on PBMCs. The rearrangement joins TRBV6-6 to TRBJ2-2, with 7 bases that match TRBD2. The clonotype was recovered from a woman between 18 and 29 years old in good health and CMV-seropositive. CDR3 loop: CASSPLGGKNTGELFF. The CDR3 bases are TGTGCCAGCAGCCCCTTGGGGGGGAAAAACACCGGGGAGCTGTTTTTT.